Each of the 30 T cell receptor beta chains below was sequenced from the same sample in a study of early T cells in non-severe SARS-CoV-2 infection. TCRdb re-called the 5' RACE reads with MiXCR, one entry per CDR3 protein. The data contain 74,000 or so distinct CDR3 sequences, around 13% of them singletons. Sequencing was carried out using whole blood. The receptors originated from an adult who was a healthcare worker with PCR-confirmed SARS-CoV-2 infection or an uninfected control (not recorded which).

This clonotype was counted at least ten times. The chain carries TRBV20-1 and TRBJ2-1, with unresolved D. The CDR3 sequence is 13 residues long. V was shortened by 5 bases and J by 7 bases, with 15 bases between the two germline ends. Germline assignment: CDR1 DFQATT and CDR2 SNEGSKA (reference sequence). DNA of the CDR3: TGCAGTGCTGTAGTAGAAGTTCAAAATGAGCAGTTCTTC. Protein product: CSAVVEVQNEQFF.

This clonotype has a handful of counts. The chain couples TRBV12-3 or TRBV12-4 to TRBJ1-4; D is unresolved. V was shortened by 3 bases and J by 7 bases, with 12 bases between the two germline ends. This CDR3 has 14 amino acids. This CDR3 reads CASSFGGQIEKLFF. The CDR3 DNA sequence: TGTGCCAGCAGTTTTGGAGGGCAGATTGAAAAACTGTTTTTT.

The table lists this clonotype with many counts. This chain connects TRBV11-3 to TRBJ2-2, with no clear D. The CDR3 has 14 amino acids. Germline V gives CDR1 SGHNT, CDR2 YENEEA. V lost 1 base and J 5 bases, leaving 8 bases between the germline ends. CDR3 sequence: CASSLADGTGELFF. DNA of the CDR3: TGTGCCAGCAGCTTAGCCGACGGGACCGGGGAGCTGTTTTTT.

This sequence joins TRBV6-2 or TRBV6-3 and TRBJ1-5; D possibly corresponds to TRBD1 (6 bases). V lost 3 bases, J lost 4 bases, and 13 bases lay in between. This CDR3 has 15 residues. The germline CDR1 and CDR2 sequences are MNHEY and SVGEGT. CDR3 nucleotides: TGTGCCAGCAGTTATGGGGGGCTAGGAAATCAGCCCCAGCATTTT. It translates to CASSYGGLGNQPQHF.

This clonotype was observed a few times. The chain recombines TRBV3-2 with TRBJ2-4; no check of the table's D call, TRBD2, against the DNA was made. TRBV3-2 is a recognized pseudogene. The CDR3 runs 18 residues. CDR3 residues: CASSQEKRGTVAKNIQYF. CDR3 coding DNA: TGTGCCAGCAGCCAAGAAAAGCGGGGTACCGTAGCCAAAAACATTCAGTACTTC.

The chain carries TRBV5-4 and TRBJ1-6; maybe TRBD1 (6 bases). The V end lost 6 bases, the J end lost 7 bases, and 11 bases lay between the germline ends. Germline V gene lookup returns CDR1 SGHNT and CDR2 YYREEE (reference sequence). This CDR3 comprises 13 residues. The CDR3 is CASKGDLNSPLHF. The DNA of the CDR3 is TGTGCCAGCAAGGGGGATTTAAATTCACCCCTCCACTTT. Drawing the rest from reference TRBV5-4 and TRBJ1-6, the complete variable domain is ETGVTQSPTHLIKTRGQQVTLRCSSQSGHNTVSWYQQALGQGPQFIFQYYREEENGRGNFPPRFSGLQFPNYSSELNVNALELDDSALYLCASKGDLNSPLHFGNGTRLTVT.

This clonotype was counted many times. The chain employs TRBV20-1 and TRBJ1-2; the D is unclear. CDR1 DFQATT and CDR2 SNEGSKA come from the germline V gene (reference sequence). Trimming took off 0 bases at V and 12 bases at J, with 17 bases between the two ends. This CDR3 contains 13 residues. Here the CDR3 DNA reads TGCAGTGCTAGAGATAGTAGGAGGCCGATGCACACCTTC. Amino acids: CSARDSRRPMHTF.

As to this clonotype: Mismatch with germline at one junction end may stem from a read error. DNA of the CDR3: TGTGCCAGCTCACTCCAGGGTACCACTGAAGTTTTCTTT. Translation: CASSLQGTTEVFF. The V gene is TRBV18, the J gene TRBJ1-1; TRBD1 is a possible D gene (5 bases). Germline V gene data show CDR1 as KGHSH and CDR2 as LQKENI. CDR3 length: 13 amino acids. Together with reference TRBV18 and TRBJ1-1, the CDR3 gives the full variable domain: NAGVMQNPRHLVRRRGQEARLRCSPMKGHSHVYWYRQLPEEGLKFMVYLQKENIIDESGMPKERFSAEFPKEGPSILRIQQVVRGDSAAYFCASSLQGTTEVFFGQGTRLTVV.

This clonotype was observed at least ten times. The chain carries TRBV29-1 and TRBJ1-2; no clear D gene. The CDR3 runs to 13 residues. CDR1 and CDR2 from the germline V gene are SQVTM and ANQGSEA. V gave up 7 bases and J gave up 1 base, with 13 bases separating them. CDR3 amino acids: CSGIVRSNYGYTF. The CDR3 DNA sequence: TGCAGCGGGATCGTTAGAAGTAACTATGGCTACACCTTC.

This clonotype was picked up many times. V is TRBV18 and J is TRBJ2-3, with D unresolved. From germline, CDR1 is KGHSH and CDR2 LQKENI. The CDR3 contains 13 residues. Deletions cut 0 bases from V and 2 bases from J, with 3 bases between. The CDR3 region is CASSPPVTDTQYF. CDR3 sequence (DNA): TGTGCCAGCTCACCACCGGTCACAGATACGCAGTATTTT.

This clonotype was detected ten times or more. The V gene is TRBV19, the J gene TRBJ1-5; D gene uncertain. Trimming cost V 6 bases and J 3 bases, with 9 bases left between them. This CDR3 is 13 amino acids long. Germline V gene lookup returns CDR1 LNHDA and CDR2 SQIVND (reference sequence). CDR3 in DNA: TGTGCCAGTAGGGGGATGATCAATCAGCCCCAGCATTTT. Its protein product is CASRGMINQPQHF.

For this clonotype: A much larger clone is a single base away; this may be a read error. The chain joins TRBV7-2 to TRBJ2-7; tentative D call: TRBD2 (5 bases). V lost 6 bases, J lost 0 bases, and 12 bases lay in between. This CDR3 has 14 residues. CDR1 SGHTA and CDR2 FQGNSA come from the germline V gene. The CDR3 sequence is CASSIQRYSYEQYF. The DNA for the CDR3 is TGTGCCAGCAGTATACAGCGGTACTCCTACGAGCAGTACTTC.

The gene calls are TRBV6-6 and TRBJ2-7, with 7 bases that match TRBD2. Germline values: CDR1 MNHNY, CDR2 SVGAGI (reference sequence). Germline trimming cut 4 bases from V and 9 bases from J; bases unmatched to any gene: 6. The CDR3 runs to 12 residues. The DNA for the CDR3 is TGTGCCAGCAGTTGGACGCCGGGAGGGCAGTACTTC. Its translation: CASSWTPGGQYF.

This clonotype was found many times. The J gene is TRBJ2-5, the V gene TRBV29-1, with D possibly matching TRBD1 (6 bases). The CDR3 covers 14 residues. Looked up from germline, CDR1 is SQVTM and CDR2 is ANQGSEA. Trimming took 5 bases from V and 5 from J, leaving 18 bases between them. The CDR3 reads CSVRQVLSVETQYF. The CDR3 nucleotides are TGCAGCGTTCGACAGGTTCTCTCGGTGGAGACCCAGTACTTC. Full variable domain (rest looked up from reference TRBV29-1 and TRBJ2-5): SAVISQKPSRDICQRGTSLTIQCQVDSQVTMMFWYRQQPGQSLTLIATANQGSEATYESGFVIDKFPISRPNLTFSTLTVSNMSPEDSSIYLCSVRQVLSVETQYFGPGTRLLVL.

This clonotype appeared a few times. V and J are TRBV28 and TRBJ1-5; D may be TRBD1 (5 bases). This CDR3 is built from 15 residues. V gave up 2 bases and J gave up 2 bases, with 10 bases separating them. In germline, CDR1 is MDHEN, CDR2 SYDVKM. CDR3 DNA: TGTGCCAGCAGTTTAGGGGGGTATGGCAATCAGCCCCAGCATTTT. Translating it yields CASSLGGYGNQPQHF.

This clonotype came up many times. The chain is built from TRBV15 and TRBJ1-1; no reliable D call. CDR3 length equals 13 residues. V dropped 0 bases and J dropped 4 bases, with 6 bases sitting between them. Germline-derived CDR1 and CDR2 are LNHNV and YYDKDF (reference sequence). The CDR3 coding sequence is TGTGCCACCAGCAGAGACCAGAGCACTGAAGCTTTCTTT. As protein: CATSRDQSTEAFF. Variable domain in full (rest from reference TRBV15 and TRBJ1-1): DAMVIQNPRYQVTQFGKPVTLSCSQTLNHNVMYWYQQKSSQAPKLLFHYYDKDFNNEADTPDNFQSRRPNTSFCFLDIRSPGLGDTAMYLCATSRDQSTEAFFGQGTRLTVV.

The J gene is TRBJ2-5, the V gene TRBV15; TRBD2 is a possible D gene (5 bases). Trimming stripped 1 base from V and 5 bases from J, with 8 bases between. The CDR3 covers 13 residues. CDR1 and CDR2 (germline): LNHNV, YYDKDF (reference sequence). CDR3: CATSRAGIETQYF. CDR3 nucleotides: TGTGCCACCAGCAGAGCGGGGATCGAGACCCAGTACTTC.

This clonotype was found a few times. The rearrangement joins TRBV11-2 to TRBJ2-2; 14 bases are shared with TRBD2. Germline CDR1 is SGHAT and CDR2 is FQNNGV. CDR3 length: 18 residues. V was clipped by 6 bases and J by 6 bases; unmatched bases: 12. The CDR3 nucleotides read TGTGCCAGCAGGGATATCCGGGGGACTAGCGGGAGACCCGGGGAGCTGTTTTTT. It translates to CASRDIRGTSGRPGELFF.

The J gene is TRBJ2-7, the V gene TRBV6-2 or TRBV6-3, with D perhaps matching TRBD1 (6 bases). Germline assignment: CDR1 MNHEY and CDR2 SVGEGT. The length of the CDR3 is 15 residues. Trimming shortened V by 6 bases and J by 2 bases, and 17 bases separated the two germline ends. The CDR3 here is CASSPRQANTYEQYF. Here the CDR3 DNA reads TGTGCCAGCAGCCCTCGACAGGCCAACACCTACGAGCAGTACTTC.

A few counts support this clonotype. This chain links TRBV19 with TRBJ1-4, with TRBD1 identical over 10 bases. The germline CDR1 and CDR2 sequences are LNHDA and SQIVND (reference sequence). The V and J ends lost 9 bases and 2 bases, in that order; junction bases with no gene match: 6. CDR3 size: 15 residues. The CDR3 here is CASKDRGRTNEKLFF. The CDR3 nucleotides are TGTGCCAGCAAAGACAGGGGGCGGACTAATGAAAAACTGTTTTTT.

In DNA form, the CDR3 reads TGCAGCGTTGCGATTGGGACAGGGACTGAAGCTTTCTTT. It specifies CSVAIGTGTEAFF. The rearrangement links TRBV29-1 to TRBJ1-1; TRBD1 aligns across 9 bases. Germline lookup yields CDR1 SQVTM and CDR2 ANQGSEA. The junction had 5 bases not matched to a gene; V was cut back by 4 bases and J by 5 bases. The CDR3 totals 13 residues.

This chain connects TRBV6-2 or TRBV6-3 to TRBJ1-1; D call uncertain. The V gene lost 0 bases and the J gene lost 3 bases, with 2 bases spanning the gap. This CDR3 spans 12 amino acids. Germline assignment: CDR1 MNHEY and CDR2 SVGEGT. This CDR3 is CASSYSDTEAFF. DNA for the CDR3: TGTGCCAGCAGTTACTCTGACACTGAAGCTTTCTTT.

This clonotype was counted at least ten times. The rearrangement links TRBV6-5 to TRBJ1-1; 7 nucleotides line up with TRBD1. The J segment lost 6 bases and the V segment lost 2 bases, leaving 12 bases of the junction unmatched. This CDR3 comprises 16 residues. CDR1 is MNHEY and CDR2 is SVGAGI in the germline V gene. CDR3 sequence reads: CASSYEGANLNAEAFF. The CDR3 DNA reads TGTGCCAGCAGTTACGAGGGGGCGAACCTAAACGCTGAAGCTTTCTTT.

This clonotype was observed many times. The J gene is TRBJ2-1, the V gene TRBV6-5; perhaps TRBD1 as D (5 bases). V lost 6 bases, J lost 0 bases, and 18 bases lay in between. CDR1 is MNHEY, CDR2 SVGAGI, per germline. This CDR3 has 17 amino acids. CDR3 DNA sequence: TGTGCCAGCAGACCGCTCCTCTCGGACACCTCCTACAATGAGCAGTTCTTC. Amino acids: CASRPLLSDTSYNEQFF.

This clonotype occurred a few times. This rearrangement joins TRBV7-8 to TRBJ2-5, with D possibly matching TRBD2 (6 bases). V was cut by 7 bases and J by 2 bases, with 11 bases left in between. CDR1 is SGHVS, CDR2 FQNEAQ, per germline. The length of the CDR3 is 13 residues. In DNA, the CDR3 is TGTGCCAGCAACCGGGGGAGGCAAGAGACCCAGTACTTC. This sequence encodes CASNRGRQETQYF.

This clonotype was seen a handful of times. The chain recombines TRBV3-1 with TRBJ2-1, with 7 bases lining up with TRBD2. V lost 5 bases and J lost 4; bases outside the gene matches: 14. The CDR3 is 17 amino acids. Germline V gene data show CDR1 as LGHDT and CDR2 as YNNKEL (reference sequence). The CDR3 protein is CASSERSGAGTYNEQFF. DNA of the CDR3: TGTGCCAGCAGCGAACGGAGTGGAGCGGGAACATACAATGAGCAGTTCTTC.

At least ten counts were recorded for this clonotype. The V and J genes are TRBV2 and TRBJ2-1; perhaps TRBD2 as D (6 bases). The CDR3 length is 14 residues. Germline values: CDR1 SNHLY, CDR2 FYNNEI. Trimming removed 4 bases at V and 2 bases at J, with 9 bases between. The CDR3: CASSGRGAYNEQFF. Written as DNA, the CDR3 is TGTGCCAGCAGTGGGCGGGGTGCCTACAATGAGCAGTTCTTC.

This clonotype appeared many times. The J gene is TRBJ1-1, the V gene TRBV11-2; D ambiguous. Trimming took 5 bases from V and 0 from J, leaving 19 bases between them. The CDR3 totals 17 residues. In germline, CDR1 is SGHAT, CDR2 FQNNGV. The CDR3 spells CASSPSSSRHMNTEAFF. The CDR3 DNA reads as TGTGCCAGCAGCCCCAGCAGTAGTCGCCACATGAACACTGAAGCTTTCTTT.

The V call is TRBV3-1, the J call TRBJ2-7, with 9 bases matching TRBD2. Trimming took 1 base from V and 3 from J; bases not matched to a gene: 4. CDR1 and CDR2 (germline): LGHDT, YNNKEL (reference sequence). The CDR3 is 15 amino acids. The CDR3 protein is CASSQGGRAVYEQYF. The CDR3 DNA follows: TGTGCCAGCAGCCAAGGCGGGAGGGCAGTCTACGAGCAGTACTTC.

This sequence joins TRBV30 and TRBJ2-4, with D perhaps TRBD1 (6 bases). The CDR3 sequence is 13 residues long. The germline gives CDR1 GTSNPN, CDR2 SVGIG (reference sequence). The V gene lost 3 bases and the J gene lost 3 bases, with 9 bases spanning the gap. CDR3 in amino acids: CAWSADSKNIQYF. In DNA, the CDR3 is TGTGCCTGGAGCGCGGACAGCAAAAACATTCAGTACTTC.